The clone carrying this T cell receptor (beta chain) has at least ten counts. What it recognizes is unknown. The data stem from a study of blood T cells in healthy people across ages. The study's findings and limits: The lack of PBMC sorting stopped any conclusive naive versus antigen-experienced comparison.

Every sample gave at least 5 micrograms of total RNA when it was extracted. V gave up 4 bases and J gave up 5 bases, with 10 bases separating them. The CDR3 sequence is 13 residues long. Germline CDR1 and CDR2: KGHDR and SFDVKD. A second roughly 7 to 11 cycle PCR used barcoded and J-beta primers. With 12 random nucleotides, a template-switch adaptor tagged each individual cDNA molecule. TCRdb reprocessed the 5' RACE reads with MiXCR, giving one entry per CDR3 protein. In the table there are about 650,000 distinct CDR3 sequences, roughly 30% of which are singletons. The chain recombines TRBV24-1 with TRBJ2-5; the D is unclear. Sequenced sample: blood. The clonotype comes from a woman of 80 years or more in good health. The CDR3 DNA follows: TGTGCCACCAGTGAGTCCGCCAGGGAGACCCAGTACTTC. Its protein product is CATSESARETQYF.